Shown below are 27 T cell receptor beta chains from a single sample sequenced in a study of siplizumab effects on memory and regulatory T cells. Using immunoSEQ multiplex PCR, the repertoire was profiled, and TCRdb retains in-frame clones only, with some absent. The sample shows about 120,000 clones, less than 95% of them seen only once. The specimen was non-Treg CD4+ T cells sorted from blood. Receptor source: a human donor in good health.

This clone occurred once. This chain uses TRBV9 with TRBJ2-6; no definite D call. Germline lookup yields CDR1 SGDLS and CDR2 YYNGEE. The V end was cut by 3 bases, the J end by 2 bases, with 9 bases between. This CDR3 has 15 residues. The CDR3 nucleotides are TGTGCCAGCAGCGCAGCAGGAACTGGGGCCAACGTCCTGACTTTC. This codes for CASSAAGTGANVLTF.

This sequence joins TRBV10-3 and TRBJ2-5; D gene unclear. This CDR3 comprises 14 residues. The germline gives CDR1 ENHRY, CDR2 SYGVKD. The V end was cut by 3 bases, the J end by 3 bases, with 11 bases between. This CDR3 is CAISEPGFKETQYF. The DNA for the CDR3 is TGTGCCATCAGTGAACCAGGATTCAAAGAGACCCAGTACTTC.

This rearrangement joins TRBV2 to TRBJ2-3; D gene unclear. CDR3 length: 14 residues. Trimming stripped 4 bases from V and 2 bases from J, with 10 bases between. Germline V gene lookup returns CDR1 SNHLY and CDR2 FYNNEI. CDR3 loop: CASSGARPTDTQYF. The CDR3 coding sequence is TGTGCCAGCAGTGGGGCTAGACCCACAGATACGCAGTATTTT.

The V gene is TRBV6-1, the J gene TRBJ2-7, with TRBD2 matching 13 bases. Germline trimming cut 3 bases from V and 3 bases from J; bases unmatched to any gene: 2. Germline V lookup: CDR1 MNHNS, CDR2 SASEGT. The CDR3 sequence is 15 residues long. CDR3 DNA sequence: TGTGCCAGCAGTGAGGGACTAGCGGGGATCTACGAGCAGTACTTC. As protein: CASSEGLAGIYEQYF.

The chain recombines TRBV25-1 with TRBJ1-4, with a possible D match to TRBD1 (5 bases). The CDR3 spans 13 residues. V lost 5 bases and J lost 5, with 9 bases in between. The germline V gene has CDR1 MGHDK and CDR2 SYGVNS. The CDR3 DNA follows: TGTGCCAGCAGTCTAAGGGGCAATGAAAAACTGTTTTTT. It codes for CASSLRGNEKLFF.

The V and J genes are TRBV7-9 and TRBJ2-1; 8 bases fit TRBD2. From germline, CDR1 is SEHNR and CDR2 FQNEAQ (reference sequence). CDR3 length: 14 amino acids. V lost 6 bases to trimming and J lost 5 bases; unmatched junction nucleotides: 6. CDR3 amino acids: CASRTGGHDNEQFF. As DNA, the CDR3 is TGTGCCAGCAGAACGGGGGGGCATGACAATGAGCAGTTCTTC.

The chain joins TRBV7-8 to TRBJ2-7; 11 bases agree with TRBD2. CDR1 is SGHVS and CDR2 is FQNEAQ in the germline V gene. With V trimmed by 3 bases and J by 5 bases, 12 bases remained unmatched. The CDR3 is 17 residues long. This chain's CDR3 is CASSLERIAGGRNEQYF. CDR3 nucleotides: TGTGCCAGCAGCTTGGAAAGAATAGCGGGAGGGAGAAACGAGCAGTACTTC.

The J gene is TRBJ1-5, the V gene TRBV2, with a possible D match to TRBD1 (6 bases). Trimming took 4 bases from V and 8 from J, leaving 15 bases between them. This CDR3 region has 14 residues. The germline gives CDR1 SNHLY, CDR2 FYNNEI. CDR3 protein: CASSGQVVYEPQHF. The CDR3 coding sequence is TGTGCCAGCAGTGGACAGGTCGTGTATGAGCCCCAGCATTTT.

The chain joins TRBV27 to TRBJ2-5; the D gene is possibly TRBD1 (6 bases). The germline V gene encodes CDR1 MNHEY and CDR2 SMNVEV (reference sequence). The CDR3 sequence is 13 residues long. The V gene lost 4 bases and the J gene lost 2 bases, with 8 bases spanning the gap. The CDR3 DNA reads TGTGCCAGCAGTTCGGACAGACAAGAGACCCAGTACTTC. Its protein is CASSSDRQETQYF.

This clone was picked up one time. This chain connects TRBV7-9 to TRBJ1-1; no clear D gene. Germline V gives CDR1 SEHNR, CDR2 FQNEAQ (reference sequence). Between the trimmed V and J ends, which lost 3 bases and 4 bases, there was a span of 9 bases. This CDR3 comprises 13 residues. The CDR3 spells CASSFERGTEAFF. The DNA for the CDR3 is TGTGCCAGCAGCTTCGAAAGAGGCACTGAAGCTTTCTTT.

The chain is built from TRBV7-9 and TRBJ2-1; 7 nucleotides match TRBD2. V trimming: 3 bases; J trimming: 1 base; junction bases outside the gene matches: 6. This CDR3 contains 16 residues. Germline V gives CDR1 SEHNR, CDR2 FQNEAQ (reference sequence). The CDR3: CASSFWAGVSYNEQFF. In nucleotides, the CDR3 is TGTGCCAGCAGCTTCTGGGCGGGAGTGTCCTACAATGAGCAGTTCTTC.

The J gene is TRBJ2-7, the V gene TRBV6-1, with 11 nucleotides matching TRBD2. CDR3 size: 15 residues. CDR1 and CDR2 (germline): MNHNS, SASEGT. V lost 5 bases and J lost 2; bases outside the gene matches: 5. CDR3 loop: CASSSGSGRAYEQYF. In DNA, the CDR3 is TGTGCCAGCAGTAGCGGTAGCGGGAGGGCCTACGAGCAGTACTTC.

The CDR3, as DNA: TGTGCCAGTAGTATTACGGATCTGAACACTGAAGCTTTCTTT. As protein: CASSITDLNTEAFF. This chain uses TRBV19 with TRBJ1-1; D unclear. There are 14 residues in the CDR3. Germline values: CDR1 LNHDA, CDR2 SQIVND (reference sequence). V lost 3 bases to trimming and J lost 0 bases, with 8 bases between them.

This clone has only one observation. For the CDR3, the DNA is TGTGCCAGCAGCCCCCAACTTATGTCGAGCGGGAGCTCCTACGAGCAGTACTTC. This codes for CASSPQLMSSGSSYEQYF. The V gene is TRBV7-2, the J gene TRBJ2-7; TRBD2 matches 8 bases. Germline lookup yields CDR1 SGHTA and CDR2 FQGNSA. Losses at the gene ends were 5 bases for V and 0 bases for J; bases not matched to a gene: 15. The length of the CDR3 is 18 residues.

The chain joins TRBV5-4 to TRBJ1-2, with TRBD1 as a possible D gene (5 bases). This CDR3 spans 14 amino acids. V lost 3 bases and J lost 4, with 13 bases in between. In germline, CDR1 is SGHNT, CDR2 YYREEE (reference sequence). The CDR3 nucleotides read TGTGCCAGCAGCTCCCGGGACCACTCCTATGGCTACACCTTC. Translated: CASSSRDHSYGYTF.

V gene TRBV5-1 combines with J gene TRBJ2-2, with 14 bases identical to TRBD2. The CDR3 has 16 amino acids. The V and J ends lost 4 bases and 6 bases, in that order; junction bases with no gene match: 5. Looked up from germline, CDR1 is SGHRS and CDR2 is YFSETQ. CDR3 in amino acids: CASSPGLAGVAGELFF. The CDR3 bases are TGCGCCAGCAGCCCGGGACTAGCGGGAGTAGCCGGGGAGCTGTTTTTT. The full variable domain, in which reference TRBV5-1 and TRBJ2-2 provide the parts outside the CDR3, is KAGVTQTPRYLIKTRGQQVTLSCSPISGHRSVSWYQQTPGQGLQFLFEYFSETQRNKGNFPGRFSGRQFSNSRSEMNVSTLELGDSALYLCASSPGLAGVAGELFFGEGSRLTVL.

The V gene is TRBV29-1, the J gene TRBJ2-3; 9 nucleotides line up with TRBD2. The germline V gene has CDR1 SQVTM and CDR2 ANQGSEA. CDR3 length: 16 amino acids. V shed 3 bases, J shed 0 bases, and the junction held 7 bases outside the gene matches. The CDR3 is CSVDGPSGTSTDTQYF. Written as DNA, the CDR3 is TGCAGCGTTGACGGGCCTAGCGGGACTAGCACAGATACGCAGTATTTT.

The genes are TRBV5-1 and TRBJ2-3; tentative D call: TRBD1 (6 bases). The CDR3 has 15 amino acids. V dropped 4 bases and J dropped 2 bases, with 14 bases sitting between them. Germline lookup yields CDR1 SGHRS and CDR2 YFSETQ. CDR3 in amino acids: CASSRQEPSTDTQYF. CDR3 coding DNA: TGCGCCAGCAGCCGACAGGAGCCTTCCACAGATACGCAGTATTTT.

The chain uses TRBV27 and TRBJ1-1; D unresolved. This CDR3 is built from 12 residues. V gave up 3 bases and J gave up 3 bases, with 5 bases separating them. CDR1 is MNHEY, CDR2 SMNVEV, per germline (reference sequence). This CDR3 reads CASSFGDTEAFF. Here the CDR3 DNA reads TGTGCCAGCAGTTTTGGGGACACTGAAGCTTTCTTT.

The chain is built from TRBV6-1 and TRBJ1-5; D is uncertain. The CDR3 has 14 amino acids. V lost 9 bases and J 4 bases, leaving 16 bases between the germline ends. Germline CDR1 reads MNHNS; CDR2 reads SASEGT. The CDR3 sequence: CASTPGSLNQPQHF. In nucleotides, the CDR3 is TGTGCCAGTACCCCTGGGTCATTGAATCAGCCCCAGCATTTT.

V usage is TRBV5-1 and J usage is TRBJ1-3; D gene uncertain. The length of the CDR3 is 15 residues. Germline V lookup: CDR1 SGHRS, CDR2 YFSETQ. Trimming stripped 1 base from V and 4 bases from J, with 12 bases between. The CDR3, as DNA: TGCGCCAGCAGCTTGTCTGTTTTGGCCGGAAACACCATATATTTT. Its protein is CASSLSVLAGNTIYF.

This sequence joins TRBV10-2 and TRBJ2-1; D unclear. Looked up from germline, CDR1 is WSHSY and CDR2 is SAAADI. CDR3 length: 11 residues. V gave up 4 bases and J gave up 6 bases, with 4 bases separating them. The CDR3 DNA sequence: TGCGCCAGCAGTGTTAGCAATGAGCAGTTCTTC. Amino acid sequence: CASSVSNEQFF.

The chain couples TRBV2 to TRBJ2-7; unclear D gene. Trimming removed 4 bases from V and 6 bases from J, with 10 bases in between. The CDR3 consists of 12 residues. Germline CDR1 and CDR2: SNHLY and FYNNEI. CDR3 region: CASSVVGLEQYF. CDR3 coding DNA: TGTGCCAGCAGTGTAGTAGGTCTCGAGCAGTACTTC.

For the CDR3, the DNA is TGCGCCAGCAGCATCTCAAATGGTGAGCAGTTCTTC. Translated, it gives CASSISNGEQFF. This chain connects TRBV5-1 to TRBJ2-1; D gene unclear. Germline lookup yields CDR1 SGHRS and CDR2 YFSETQ. The CDR3 is made up of 12 amino acids. With 4 bases removed from V and 9 bases from J, the gap between germline ends came to 11 bases.

The chain carries TRBV7-8 and TRBJ1-1; D is possibly TRBD1 (5 bases). Germline V gives CDR1 SGHVS, CDR2 FQNEAQ. The V end was cut by 1 base, the J end by 3 bases, with 9 bases between. This CDR3 region has 14 residues. In DNA form, the CDR3 reads TGTGCCAGCAGCTTAGGACAGTATTACACTGAAGCTTTCTTT. Amino acids: CASSLGQYYTEAFF.

The chain has TRBV2 and TRBJ1-5, with TRBD1 matching 11 bases. The CDR3 runs to 14 residues. Germline V lookup: CDR1 SNHLY, CDR2 FYNNEI. Trimming at V came to 8 bases and at J to 6 bases, leaving 6 bases not matched to a gene. The CDR3 is CASRGTGGSQPQHF. The CDR3 nucleotides are TGTGCCAGCCGCGGGACAGGGGGAAGTCAGCCCCAGCATTTT.

The rearrangement links TRBV7-9 to TRBJ1-4; D remains ambiguous. There are 15 residues in the CDR3. Between the trimmed V and J ends, which lost 1 base and 2 bases, there was a span of 8 bases. The germline CDR1 and CDR2 sequences are SEHNR and FQNEAQ (reference sequence). CDR3 residues: CASSLDTVTNEKLFF. The CDR3 region has the DNA TGTGCCAGCAGCTTAGATACAGTGACTAATGAAAAACTGTTTTTT. The full variable domain, its missing parts supplied by reference TRBV7-9 and TRBJ1-4, is DTGVSQNPRHKITKRGQNVTFRCDPISEHNRLYWYRQTLGQGPEFLTYFQNEAQLEKSRLLSDRFSAERPKGSFSTLEIQRTEQGDSAMYLCASSLDTVTNEKLFFGSGTQLSVL.